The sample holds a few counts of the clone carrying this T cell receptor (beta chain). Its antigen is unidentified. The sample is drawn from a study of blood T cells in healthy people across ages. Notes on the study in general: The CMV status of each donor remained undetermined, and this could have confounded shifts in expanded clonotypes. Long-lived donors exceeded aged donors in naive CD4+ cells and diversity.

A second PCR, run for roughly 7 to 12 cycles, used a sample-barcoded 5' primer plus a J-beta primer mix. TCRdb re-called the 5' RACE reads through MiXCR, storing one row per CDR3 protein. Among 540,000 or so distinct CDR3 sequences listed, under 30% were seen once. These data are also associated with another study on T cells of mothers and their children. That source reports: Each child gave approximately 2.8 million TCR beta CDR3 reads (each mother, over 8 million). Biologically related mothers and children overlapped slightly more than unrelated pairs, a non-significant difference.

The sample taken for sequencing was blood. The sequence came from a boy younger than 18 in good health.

The CDR3 region is CASGSRAHEQYF. The DNA for the CDR3 is TGTGCCAGCGGGAGTCGGGCCCACGAGCAGTACTTC. V is TRBV28 and J is TRBJ2-7; possibly TRBD2 for D (5 bases). The CDR3 runs 12 residues. V lost 8 bases to trimming and J lost 5 bases, with 13 bases between them. Germline assignment: CDR1 MDHEN and CDR2 SYDVKM.